These 18 T cell receptor beta chains came from one sample sequenced in a study of blood T cell repertoires in COVID-19. Assay: immunoSEQ multiplex PCR; the TCRdb copy retains only in-frame clones and omits some. Of roughly 160,000 clones detected, under 95% appear once; the ten largest clones hold roughly 5%. Sample: peripheral blood. These receptors were obtained from a man aged 18 to 35 with COVID-19, enrolled during active disease.

The rearrangement uses TRBV5-6 and TRBJ2-1; 10 nucleotides line up with TRBD1. Germline V gives CDR1 SGHDT, CDR2 YYEEEE. J was trimmed by 6 bases and V by 2 bases; bases with no gene match: 2. CDR3 length equals 14 residues. CDR3 sequence: CASSFGTGVNEQFF. The CDR3, as DNA: TGTGCCAGCAGCTTTGGGACAGGGGTCAATGAGCAGTTCTTC.

The chain uses TRBV9 and TRBJ2-5; D may be TRBD2 (6 bases). Trimming stripped 0 bases from V and 5 bases from J, with 17 bases between. Germline lookup yields CDR1 SGDLS and CDR2 YYNGEE. The CDR3 sequence is 16 residues long. The chain's CDR3 is CASSVALRGADETQYF. CDR3 DNA sequence: TGTGCCAGCAGCGTAGCTCTGCGGGGAGCAGATGAGACCCAGTACTTC. The whole variable domain, remainder taken from reference TRBV9 and TRBJ2-5, is DSGVTQTPKHLITATGQRVTLRCSPRSGDLSVYWYQQSLDQGLQFLIQYYNGEERAKGNILERFSAQQFPDLHSELNLSSLELGDSALYFCASSVALRGADETQYFGPGTRLLVL.

The chain combines TRBV4-3 with TRBJ2-7; D gene uncertain. The CDR3 sequence is 16 residues long. Germline CDR1 is LGHNA and CDR2 is YSLEER. Deletions cut 1 base from V and 5 bases from J, with 18 bases between. CDR3 sequence (DNA): TGCGCCAGCAGCCAAGGGTCGTTTCTAGAGTCAGACGAGCAGTACTTC. Translating it yields CASSQGSFLESDEQYF.

The chain recombines TRBV28 with TRBJ2-6; 9 nucleotides align to TRBD1. Germline V CDR1 and CDR2: MDHEN, SYDVKM. The CDR3 spans 18 residues. Trimming removed 3 bases from V and 3 bases from J; junction bases left unmatched: 9. The CDR3 reads CASSFEGTGTGGANVLTF. The CDR3, as DNA: TGTGCCAGCAGTTTCGAGGGGACAGGGACGGGTGGGGCCAACGTCCTGACTTTC.

The chain uses TRBV30 and TRBJ1-1, with TRBD1 identical over 10 bases. The CDR3 runs to 14 residues. V trimming: 5 bases; J trimming: 4 bases; junction bases outside the gene matches: 7. The germline V gene has CDR1 GTSNPN and CDR2 SVGIG (reference sequence). CDR3 protein: CAWDRGLGGTEAFF. CDR3 nucleotide sequence: TGTGCCTGGGACAGGGGGCTTGGTGGCACTGAAGCTTTCTTT. Full variable domain (remainder filled in from reference TRBV30 and TRBJ1-1): SQTIHQWPATLVQPVGSPLSLECTVEGTSNPNLYWYRQAAGRGLQLLFYSVGIGQISSEVPQNLSASRPQDRQFILSSKKLLLSDSGFYLCAWDRGLGGTEAFFGQGTRLTVV.

V and J are TRBV2 and TRBJ1-5; no reliable D call. With 3 bases removed from V and 0 bases from J, the gap between germline ends came to 12 bases. Germline V gene data show CDR1 as SNHLY and CDR2 as FYNNEI. The CDR3 runs to 16 residues. The CDR3 DNA reads TGTGCCAGCAGTGACAGGAACATCTATAGCAATCAGCCCCAGCATTTT. It codes for CASSDRNIYSNQPQHF.

The V call is TRBV13, the J call TRBJ1-2, with TRBD1 matching over 10 bases. V was pared by 0 bases and J by 5 bases, with 6 bases of the junction left unmatched. The CDR3 contains 16 residues. From germline, CDR1 is PRHDT and CDR2 FYEKMQ (reference sequence). The CDR3 nucleotides are TGTGCCAGCAGCTTAGGGACAGGGGGCGCAAAATATGGCTACACCTTC. It is translated as CASSLGTGGAKYGYTF.

The chain's CDR3 is CASSLDFTSYNSPLHF. CDR3 DNA sequence: TGTGCCAGCAGCTTAGACTTTACCTCCTATAATTCACCCCTCCACTTT. The chain has TRBV7-2 and TRBJ1-6; the D is unclear. The germline gives CDR1 SGHTA, CDR2 FQGNSA. The V end was cut by 1 base, the J end by 0 bases, with 7 bases between. This CDR3 is 16 amino acids long.

The rearrangement links TRBV24-1 to TRBJ1-2; D is uncertain. CDR3 length equals 15 residues. V lost 2 bases, J lost 4 bases, and 13 bases lay in between. The V gene's germline CDR1 is KGHDR and CDR2 SFDVKD. CDR3 DNA sequence: TGTGCCACCAGTGATTCTCGGAGTGCTACCTATGGCTACACCTTC. Protein sequence: CATSDSRSATYGYTF.

The rearrangement links TRBV7-9 to TRBJ1-4, with 7 bases identical to TRBD1. Germline V gene data show CDR1 as SEHNR and CDR2 as FQNEAQ (reference sequence). The CDR3 runs 17 residues. V gave up 1 base and J gave up 2 bases; unmatched junction bases: 7. The chain's CDR3 is CASSLGQGGGTNEKLFF. CDR3 nucleotide sequence: TGTGCCAGCAGCTTAGGACAGGGAGGTGGCACTAATGAAAAACTGTTTTTT.

The chain couples TRBV7-2 to TRBJ2-1, with TRBD2 as a possible D gene (5 bases). The CDR3 length is 14 residues. V shed 9 bases and J shed 0 bases, with 12 bases lying between them. Germline CDR1 and CDR2: SGHTA and FQGNSA. The CDR3 spells CASFVGSSYNEQFF. CDR3 coding DNA: TGTGCCAGTTTCGTGGGGAGCTCCTACAATGAGCAGTTCTTC.

The table lists this clone with a count of one. The V and J genes are TRBV5-1 and TRBJ2-7; 10 bases are shared with TRBD1. Germline-derived CDR1 and CDR2 are SGHRS and YFSETQ. There are 14 residues in the CDR3. V lost 4 bases to trimming and J lost 5 bases; unmatched junction nucleotides: 6. Here the CDR3 DNA reads TGCGCCAGCAGCACGACAGGGGGCGGGAACGAGCAGTACTTC. As protein: CASSTTGGGNEQYF.

The chain has TRBV14 and TRBJ2-3, with 11 bases lining up with TRBD1. V shed 4 bases and J 0 bases; nucleotides not matched to a gene: 3. In germline, CDR1 is SGHDN, CDR2 FVKESK. This CDR3 region has 16 residues. The CDR3 region is CASSPGDRGSTDTQYF. As DNA, the CDR3 is TGTGCCAGCAGCCCGGGGGACAGGGGGAGCACAGATACGCAGTATTTT.

This chain links TRBV4-1 with TRBJ2-3, with 13 bases aligning to TRBD2. Losses at the gene ends were 3 bases for V and 5 bases for J; bases not matched to a gene: 17. The CDR3 runs to 20 residues. Germline V CDR1 and CDR2: MGHRA, YSYEKL. CDR3 coding DNA: TGCGCCAGCAGCCAGCCCGGACTAGCGGGAGTACGGGAAAGGGTAGATACGCAGTATTTT. It is translated as CASSQPGLAGVRERVDTQYF.

CDR3 in DNA: TGTGCCGCCTACGGACTAGCCGCATCCTACAATGAGCAGTTCTTC. This gives the protein CAAYGLAASYNEQFF. The J gene is TRBJ2-1, the V gene TRBV30; TRBD2 matches at 8 bases. Germline V gives CDR1 GTSNPN, CDR2 SVGIG (reference sequence). The CDR3 has 15 amino acids. The V gene end was trimmed by 8 bases and the J gene end by 1 base; junction bases not matched to a gene: 10.

The V gene is TRBV28, the J gene TRBJ2-3; 8 nucleotides align to TRBD1. Germline V CDR1 and CDR2: MDHEN, SYDVKM. The V segment lost 2 bases and the J segment 2 bases; nucleotides outside the gene matches: 6. The CDR3 has 16 amino acids. In DNA, the CDR3 is TGTGCCAGCAGTTTAGGACAGGGTGGGCACACAGATACGCAGTATTTT. This codes for CASSLGQGGHTDTQYF.

V usage is TRBV28 and J usage is TRBJ1-2, with D uncertain. V was trimmed by 2 bases and J by 4 bases, leaving 11 bases between them. Germline V lookup: CDR1 MDHEN, CDR2 SYDVKM. CDR3 length: 14 residues. The CDR3 protein is CASSLMGQLYGYTF. The CDR3 coding sequence is TGTGCCAGCAGTTTAATGGGCCAGCTCTATGGCTACACCTTC.

Comment on this clone: Its ends do not fully match the called genes, so a read error is possible. The V call is TRBV4-1, the J call TRBJ2-2; perhaps TRBD2 as D (5 bases). CDR3 length: 16 residues. Germline lookup yields CDR1 MGHRA and CDR2 YSYEKL. The CDR3 nucleotides are TGCGCCGGCAGCCAAGGGTCGGCGGCGGGCACCGGGGAGCTGTTTTTT. It translates to CAGSQGSAAGTGELFF.